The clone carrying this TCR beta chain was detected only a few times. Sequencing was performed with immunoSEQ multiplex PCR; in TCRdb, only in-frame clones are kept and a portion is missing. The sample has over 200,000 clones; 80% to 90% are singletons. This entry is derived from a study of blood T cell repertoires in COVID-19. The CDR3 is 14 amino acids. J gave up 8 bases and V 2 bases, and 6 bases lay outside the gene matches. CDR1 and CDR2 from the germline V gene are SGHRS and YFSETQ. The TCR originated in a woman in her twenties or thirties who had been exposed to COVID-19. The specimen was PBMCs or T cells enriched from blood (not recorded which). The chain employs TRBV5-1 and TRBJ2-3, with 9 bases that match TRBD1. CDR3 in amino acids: CASSFGQGWGTQYF. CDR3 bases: TGCGCCAGCAGCTTTGGACAGGGGTGGGGTACGCAGTATTTT. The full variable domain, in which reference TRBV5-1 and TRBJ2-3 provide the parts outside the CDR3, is KAGVTQTPRYLIKTRGQQVTLSCSPISGHRSVSWYQQTPGQGLQFLFEYFSETQRNKGNFPGRFSGRQFSNSRSEMNVSTLELGDSALYLCASSFGQGWGTQYFGPGTRLTVL.